The present T cell receptor (beta chain) was sequenced within a study of read filtering for tumor transcriptome and immune sequencing. CDR1 is SGHRS, CDR2 YFSETQ, per germline. After removal of 2 bases from V and 9 bases from J, the junction contained 5 bases not matched to a gene. The CDR3 runs 15 residues. Sampling of bone marrow took place during active disease in every patient. This library used approximately 390 ng RNA and molecular barcoded adaptors spanning alpha/delta and beta/gamma chains. TCRdb independently ran MiXCR on the reads; one entry per CDR3 protein. This sample carries 30,000 to 45,000 distinct CDR3 sequences, approximately 14% of them seen once, and the ten largest clones take around 6.5%.

This sequence was found in a donor aged 40 or older with multiple myeloma. Sequencing was done on a sample of a population of CD138-negative cells sorted from bone marrow. V and J are TRBV5-1 and TRBJ2-1, with 13 bases that match TRBD2. DNA of the CDR3: TGCGCCAGCAGCTTTACTAGCGGGGGGGCCGGTGAGCAGTTCTTC. Amino acid sequence: CASSFTSGGAGEQFF. The whole variable domain, remainder taken from reference TRBV5-1 and TRBJ2-1, is KAGVTQTPRYLIKTRGQQVTLSCSPISGHRSVSWYQQTPGQGLQFLFEYFSETQRNKGNFPGRFSGRQFSNSRSEMNVSTLELGDSALYLCASSFTSGGAGEQFFGPGTRLTVL.